This entry is about one TCR beta chain. Its specificity is unknown. Trimming removed 4 bases at V and 1 base at J, with 10 bases between. This CDR3 spans 14 amino acids. The germline gives CDR1 PRHDT, CDR2 FYEKMQ (reference sequence). Only in-frame clones appear in the TCRdb table, and some are missing; sequencing was by immunoSEQ multiplex PCR. Here the sample spans some 500,000 clones, roughly 95% being singletons. These data are taken from a study of shared clonotypes between healthy human individuals. Regarding the study as a whole: The study generally estimated greater richness for naive than memory subsets.

The source is a woman in her 30s in good health. Material: naive CD4+ T cells sorted from blood. Subset defined: CD45RA+ positively selected. The V and J genes are TRBV13 and TRBJ1-1, with a tentative D call TRBD1 (5 bases). CDR3 protein: CASSSRVWNTEAFF. In nucleotides, the CDR3 is TGTGCCAGCAGCTCCAGGGTTTGGAACACTGAAGCTTTCTTT.